Listed below are T cell receptor beta chains from one sample, sequenced in a study of blood T cells in healthy people across ages. TCRdb reprocessed the 5' RACE reads with MiXCR, giving one entry per CDR3 protein. The sample consists of over a million distinct CDR3 sequences, 42% of them appearing once. Sequenced material: blood. The receptors shown here come from a woman between 18 and 29 years old in good health. Both conserved end residues are part of each CDR3.

J gene | V gene | CDR3 protein
TRBJ2-1 | TRBV5-1 | CASSLAGQGEEQFF
TRBJ1-2 | TRBV27 | CASSYISGVNYGYTF
TRBJ1-6 | TRBV4-1 | CASSRPAGPLHF
TRBJ1-2 | TRBV25-1 | CASSEGTNYGYTF
TRBJ2-3 | TRBV2 | CASSEAAWTDTQYF
TRBJ2-7 | TRBV5-1 | CASSLDQGFPYEQYF
TRBJ2-7 | TRBV7-2 | CASSLVRLSEQYF
TRBJ2-5 | TRBV6-1 | CASTGTAWTQYF
TRBJ2-7 | TRBV20-1 | CSASTGTQVYYEQYF
TRBJ2-7 | TRBV27 | CASSSRRGAYEQYF
TRBJ2-2 | TRBV5-1 | CASSPGGNTGELFF
TRBJ1-5 | TRBV3-1 | CASSQAPPTGVNNQPQHF
- | TRBV21-1 | CASSNPGGRIKNIQYF
TRBJ1-1 | TRBV7-9 | CASSSTGTVFTEAFF
TRBJ2-1 | TRBV20-1 | CSARDERSFSYSEQFF
TRBJ1-5 | TRBV6-5 | CASSYSHGNQPQHF
TRBJ2-1 | TRBV7-8 | CASSNGLAGTQFF
TRBJ1-4 | TRBV20-1 | CLIARDEKLFF
TRBJ1-2 | TRBV30 | CAWSGDRDHGYTF
TRBJ1-5 | TRBV10-3 | CATGKEGLGNQPQHF
TRBJ2-1 | TRBV7-9 | CALRDYNEQFF
TRBJ1-1 | TRBV20-1 | CSATRTGGDTEAFF
TRBJ2-5 | TRBV20-1 | CSAVAERGYF
TRBJ2-1 | TRBV20-1 | CSARPLRAEQFF
TRBJ1-5 | TRBV27 | CASSLGNGNQPQHF
TRBJ2-7 | TRBV9 | CASSVGGTSGTYEQYF
TRBJ1-2 | TRBV12-3/TRBV12-4 | CASSFRRETGYTF
TRBJ2-3 | TRBV20-1 | CSARDPGQGAYRIDTQYF
TRBJ1-1 | TRBV24-1 | CATNLESNTEAFF
TRBJ2-7 | TRBV27 | CASAGRGIPYEQYF
TRBJ2-1 | TRBV20-1 | CSARDPGGDYNEQFF
TRBJ1-2 | TRBV2 | CATTDINYGYTF
TRBJ2-1 | TRBV10-1 | CASSVSGRYEQFF
- | TRBV6-5 | CASSGRIFYEQYF
TRBJ1-2 | TRBV20-1 | CSARTGALYGYTF
TRBJ2-7 | TRBV3-1 | CASSHSVTKQYF
TRBJ1-2 | TRBV27 | CASSPRTGHGYTF
TRBJ2-3 | TRBV9 | CASSVGTHRITITDTQYF
TRBJ2-7 | TRBV14 | CASSQVSNTYEQYF
TRBJ2-5 | TRBV24-1 | CATSDSRTVPQETQYF
TRBJ1-1 | TRBV20-1 | CSATTEKAFF
- | TRBV5-1 | CASSPGTVVGEQYF
TRBJ1-2 | TRBV12-3/TRBV12-4 | CASSLIPKDSINYGYTF
TRBJ1-2 | TRBV15 | CATSGSGQSNYGYTF
TRBJ2-7 | TRBV3-1 | CASSRRTDTYEQYF
TRBJ1-5 | TRBV12-3/TRBV12-4 | CASSFYKGAGNQPQHF
TRBJ2-4 | TRBV4-1 | CASSQTPGLAEIAKNIQYF
TRBJ2-1 | TRBV20-1 | CSASPIGGSYNEQFF
TRBJ2-1 | TRBV20-1 | CGARGLENSPDNEQFF
TRBJ2-3 | TRBV7-3 | CASSLSSGGPTDTQYF
TRBJ2-5 | TRBV4-1 | CASSQRGGSPETQYF
TRBJ2-1 | TRBV7-3 | CASSLGGVSNEQFF
TRBJ1-2 | TRBV9 | CASSGGVGDGYTF
TRBJ1-1 | TRBV14 | CASSQDLGRGFAFF
TRBJ1-4 | TRBV6-5 | CASRGGLTGEKLFF
TRBJ2-6 | TRBV7-6 | CASSLNSGANVLTF
TRBJ1-6 | TRBV6-5 | CASSYGTANSPLHF
TRBJ1-1 | TRBV14 | CASSQVESYEAFF
TRBJ1-5 | TRBV28 | CASRAIGGNQPQHF